The 29 T cell receptor beta chains reported below all come from one sample, sequenced in a study of cytomegalovirus exposure and HLA in healthy donors. Vbeta (60) and Jbeta (13) primers were used in the PCR. Sequencing used immunoSEQ multiplex PCR; TCRdb keeps in-frame clones, though not all of them. The sample lists tens of thousands of clones; over 60% were seen once. Specimen: PBMCs. Receptor source: a female donor in good health and CMV-seronegative.

The chain couples TRBV7-2 to TRBJ1-2; TRBD1 is a possible D gene (6 bases). The CDR3 loop spans 13 amino acids. V was cut by 5 bases and J by 4 bases, with 11 bases left in between. CDR1 is SGHTA and CDR2 is FQGNSA in the germline V gene. CDR3 sequence reads: CASSPDSSYGYTF. The DNA of the CDR3 is TGTGCCAGCAGCCCGGACAGTTCCTATGGCTACACCTTC.

V and J are TRBV15 and TRBJ1-4, with a weak D call TRBD1 (5 bases). Germline CDR1 and CDR2: LNHNV and YYDKDF (reference sequence). The CDR3 has 15 residues. V dropped 1 base and J dropped 6 bases, with 12 bases sitting between them. CDR3 sequence: CATSRATGVYEKLFF. CDR3 nucleotide sequence: TGTGCCACCAGCAGAGCTACGGGGGTTTATGAAAAACTGTTTTTT.

This clone was detected a few times. This chain joins TRBV7-9 and TRBJ1-5, with D maybe TRBD1 (5 bases). V lost 5 bases and J lost 7, with 15 bases in between. CDR1 is SEHNR and CDR2 is FQNEAQ in the germline V gene (reference sequence). CDR3 length equals 14 residues. CDR3 sequence: CASSRSGGNQPQHF. The CDR3 region has the DNA TGTGCCAGCAGCCGGTCGGGGGGGAACCAGCCCCAGCATTTT.

The V gene is TRBV27, the J gene TRBJ2-1, with TRBD2 matching 8 bases. The CDR3 has 15 amino acids. V trimming: 8 bases; J trimming: 4 bases; junction bases outside the gene matches: 10. Per germline, CDR1 MNHEY and CDR2 SMNVEV (reference sequence). The CDR3 bases are TGTGCCAGCTCCCTCGGGGGGGCGCCTTACAATGAGCAGTTCTTC. Its translation: CASSLGGAPYNEQFF.

The rearrangement links TRBV7-2 to TRBJ1-2, with no clear D. Per the germline V gene, CDR1 is SGHTA and CDR2 is FQGNSA. This CDR3 spans 13 amino acids. The V gene lost 1 base and the J gene lost 5 bases, with 8 bases spanning the gap. CDR3 DNA: TGTGCCAGCAGCTTAGAACAGCTTTATGGCTACACCTTC. It yields the protein CASSLEQLYGYTF.

The chain links TRBV4-3 to TRBJ2-5; D remains unclear. Trimming pared 0 bases from V and 5 bases from J, leaving 7 bases between. CDR3 length equals 13 residues. The germline gives CDR1 LGHNA, CDR2 YSLEER. The DNA of the CDR3 is TGCGCCAGCAGCCAAGAACTACGGGAGACCCAGTACTTC. It encodes CASSQELRETQYF.

The CDR3 region is CASRNRVDGYTF. DNA of the CDR3: TGTGCCAGCAGAAACAGGGTGGATGGCTACACCTTC. The chain joins TRBV28 to TRBJ1-2, with D possibly matching TRBD1 (6 bases). Between the trimmed V and J ends, which lost 6 bases and 6 bases, there was a span of 11 bases. CDR3 size: 12 residues. Germline CDR1 reads MDHEN; CDR2 reads SYDVKM.

The J gene is TRBJ2-1, the V gene TRBV7-8, with 10 nucleotides matching TRBD2. Unmatched junction bases numbered 4, after V lost 5 bases and J lost 9 bases. The CDR3 covers 13 residues. Germline lookup yields CDR1 SGHVS and CDR2 FQNEAQ. The CDR3 region is CASSVRTSGEQFF. Written as DNA, the CDR3 is TGTGCCAGCAGCGTACGGACTAGCGGTGAGCAGTTCTTC.

The chain joins TRBV2 to TRBJ2-7; 7 positions match TRBD1. This CDR3 has 14 residues. V lost 2 bases and J lost 3; bases outside the gene matches: 4. Germline-derived CDR1 and CDR2 are SNHLY and FYNNEI. The CDR3 spells CASSETGANYEQYF. The CDR3, as DNA: TGTGCCAGCAGTGAAACAGGGGCGAACTACGAGCAGTACTTC. The variable domain in full, completed from reference TRBV2 and TRBJ2-7, reads EPEVTQTPSHQVTQMGQEVILRCVPISNHLYFYWYRQILGQKVEFLVSFYNNEISEKSEIFDDQFSVERPDGSNFTLKIRSTKLEDSAMYFCASSETGANYEQYFGPGTRLTVT.

V usage is TRBV19 and J usage is TRBJ2-3, with TRBD1 matching over 8 bases. The length of the CDR3 is 15 residues. V lost 8 bases to trimming and J lost 4 bases; unmatched junction nucleotides: 11. The germline CDR1 and CDR2 sequences are LNHDA and SQIVND (reference sequence). CDR3 nucleotide sequence: TGTGCCAGTGGCCTGCGGGACAGGATTTCAGATACGCAGTATTTT. It translates to CASGLRDRISDTQYF.

The sample holds one count of this clone. The chain recombines TRBV28 with TRBJ2-2; perhaps TRBD1 as D (5 bases). Trimming left V 8 bases short and J 2 bases short, with 9 bases between. The CDR3 contains 13 residues. Per the germline V gene, CDR1 is MDHEN and CDR2 is SYDVKM. CDR3 region: CASQGQNTGELFF. The CDR3 DNA follows: TGTGCCAGCCAGGGTCAAAACACCGGGGAGCTGTTTTTT. Supplemented by reference TRBV28 and TRBJ2-2, the full variable domain reads DVKVTQSSRYLVKRTGEKVFLECVQDMDHENMFWYRQDPGLGLRLIYFSYDVKMKEKGDIPEGYSVSREKKERFSLILESASTNQTSMYLCASQGQNTGELFFGEGSRLTVL.

The chain uses TRBV11-1 and TRBJ2-5, with 10 bases aligning to TRBD1. Germline V CDR1 and CDR2: SGHAT, FQDESV (reference sequence). V lost 5 bases and J lost 5; bases outside the gene matches: 11. The CDR3 runs 16 residues. CDR3 region: CASSTHRDRGLETQYF. The CDR3 DNA reads TGTGCCAGCAGCACACACCGGGACAGGGGCCTGGAGACCCAGTACTTC.

J is TRBJ2-3 and V is TRBV5-1; TRBD1 aligns across 9 bases. This CDR3 is 15 amino acids long. Germline V gene data show CDR1 as SGHRS and CDR2 as YFSETQ. After removal of 0 bases from V and 5 bases from J, the junction contained 4 bases not matched to a gene. CDR3 loop: CASSLEGQGGDTQYF. The CDR3 nucleotides are TGCGCCAGCAGCTTGGAGGGACAGGGAGGAGATACGCAGTATTTT. The whole variable domain, filled in from reference TRBV5-1 and TRBJ2-3, reads KAGVTQTPRYLIKTRGQQVTLSCSPISGHRSVSWYQQTPGQGLQFLFEYFSETQRNKGNFPGRFSGRQFSNSRSEMNVSTLELGDSALYLCASSLEGQGGDTQYFGPGTRLTVL.

The chain has TRBV19 and TRBJ1-1, with D hard to call. Germline-derived CDR1 and CDR2 are LNHDA and SQIVND (reference sequence). Trimming removed 4 bases from V and 4 bases from J, with 10 bases in between. This CDR3 has 13 residues. The DNA of the CDR3 is TGTGCCAGTAGTAGCGGGTGGGGCACTGAAGCTTTCTTT. Residues: CASSSGWGTEAFF.

V usage is TRBV5-8 and J usage is TRBJ1-5; perhaps TRBD1 as D (6 bases). Between the trimmed V and J ends, which lost 4 bases and 6 bases, there was a span of 14 bases. Germline values: CDR1 SGHTS, CDR2 YDEGEE. CDR3 size: 14 residues. CDR3 region: CASSNRVQGQPQHF. Here the CDR3 DNA reads TGTGCCAGCAGCAACAGGGTACAAGGTCAGCCCCAGCATTTT.

This chain links TRBV5-1 with TRBJ2-7; 8 bases are a match to TRBD1. Germline CDR1 reads SGHRS; CDR2 reads YFSETQ. This CDR3 contains 17 residues. V was pared by 4 bases and J by 6 bases, with 18 bases of the junction left unmatched. The CDR3 spells CASSPHRGLKAVVEQYF. The CDR3 nucleotides are TGCGCCAGCAGCCCTCACAGGGGGTTGAAGGCCGTTGTCGAGCAGTACTTC.

This sequence joins TRBV30 and TRBJ2-1, with D possibly TRBD1 on 6 matching bases. The V gene lost 5 bases and the J gene lost 10 bases, with 12 bases spanning the gap. Per the germline V gene, CDR1 is GTSNPN and CDR2 is SVGIG (reference sequence). The CDR3 consists of 11 residues. The CDR3 sequence is CAWASRGEQFF. The CDR3 DNA reads TGTGCCTGGGCCAGTAGGGGGGAGCAGTTCTTC.

The chain uses TRBV5-1 and TRBJ2-7; possible D gene TRBD1, 5 bases. V lost 4 bases and J lost 3, with 8 bases in between. CDR1 and CDR2 from the germline V gene are SGHRS and YFSETQ. The CDR3 length is 12 residues. CDR3 DNA sequence: TGCGCCAGCAGCGACAGCTTCTACGAGCAGTACTTC. This translates into CASSDSFYEQYF. The entire variable domain, with the rest obtained from reference TRBV5-1 and TRBJ2-7, is as follows: KAGVTQTPRYLIKTRGQQVTLSCSPISGHRSVSWYQQTPGQGLQFLFEYFSETQRNKGNFPGRFSGRQFSNSRSEMNVSTLELGDSALYLCASSDSFYEQYFGPGTRLTVT.

This clone was observed a few times. The chain employs TRBV6-5 and TRBJ2-7; possibly TRBD2 for D (7 bases). The germline V gene encodes CDR1 MNHEY and CDR2 SVGAGI. With 7 bases removed from V and 6 bases from J, the gap between germline ends came to 16 bases. CDR3 length: 13 residues. CDR3 nucleotide sequence: TGTGCCAGCACCTGGGGGGGGCCGGGCGAGCAGTACTTC. Protein sequence: CASTWGGPGEQYF.

This clone was detected only a few times. The chain is built from TRBV4-1 and TRBJ1-2; D is unresolved. The length of the CDR3 is 14 residues. V lost 1 base and J lost 1, with 7 bases in between. From germline, CDR1 is MGHRA and CDR2 YSYEKL. CDR3 bases: TGCGCCAGCAGCCAAGCTACCGTTAACTATGGCTACACCTTC. It is translated as CASSQATVNYGYTF.

This clone came up a few times. This sequence joins TRBV6-5 and TRBJ1-2; 10 bases map to TRBD1. The germline V gene has CDR1 MNHEY and CDR2 SVGAGI. The CDR3 sequence is 16 residues long. Losses at the gene ends were 4 bases for V and 7 bases for J; bases not matched to a gene: 12. CDR3 DNA: TGTGCCAGCAGTTTCAACCCGGGACAGGGGAGTCGTGGCTACACCTTC. Translating it yields CASSFNPGQGSRGYTF.

The chain has TRBV5-4 and TRBJ2-6; TRBD2 aligns across 8 bases. V was clipped by 1 base and J by 2 bases; unmatched bases: 5. This CDR3 is 17 amino acids long. Germline V gene sequence: CDR1 SGHNT, CDR2 YYREEE (reference sequence). CDR3 in amino acids: CASSLYGGAPGANVLTF. The CDR3 DNA follows: TGTGCCAGCAGCTTGTACGGGGGGGCCCCTGGGGCCAACGTCCTGACTTTC. Based on the CDR3 plus reference TRBV5-4 and TRBJ2-6, the full variable domain is ETGVTQSPTHLIKTRGQQVTLRCSSQSGHNTVSWYQQALGQGPQFIFQYYREEENGRGNFPPRFSGLQFPNYSSELNVNALELDDSALYLCASSLYGGAPGANVLTFGAGSRLTVL.

The V gene is TRBV4-2, the J gene TRBJ2-6, with D possibly TRBD1 on 6 matching bases. CDR1 LGHNA and CDR2 YNFKEQ come from the germline V gene. Trimming cost V 4 bases and J 0 bases, with 13 bases left between them. The CDR3 loop spans 17 amino acids. CDR3 loop: CASSPGTSSSGANVLTF. The CDR3 DNA follows: TGTGCCAGCAGCCCAGGGACATCTAGCTCTGGGGCCAACGTCCTGACTTTC.

The count of this clone is one. The chain recombines TRBV7-8 with TRBJ2-7; TRBD1 matches 7 bases. V was clipped by 3 bases and J by 2 bases; unmatched bases: 4. CDR3 size: 14 residues. Germline-derived CDR1 and CDR2 are SGHVS and FQNEAQ. The CDR3 region has the DNA TGTGCCAGCAGCTTGGGCGGACAGGCCTACGAGCAGTACTTC. Translated: CASSLGGQAYEQYF.

The gene calls are TRBV9 and TRBJ2-3; 9 bases align to TRBD2. Germline CDR1 reads SGDLS; CDR2 reads YYNGEE. J gave up 2 bases and V 0 bases, and 13 bases lay outside the gene matches. This CDR3 spans 19 amino acids. In nucleotides, the CDR3 is TGTGCCAGCAGCGTAGAAAGGGTCTTTAGCGGGGGCCCCACAGATACGCAGTATTTT. Protein sequence: CASSVERVFSGGPTDTQYF.

This clone was seen a single time. The chain is built from TRBV5-1 and TRBJ2-2; D ambiguous. V lost 0 bases and J lost 7, with 10 bases in between. CDR1 SGHRS and CDR2 YFSETQ come from the germline V gene. The CDR3 sequence is 14 residues long. CDR3 sequence (DNA): TGCGCCAGCAGCTTGGATAACCCGGGCGGGGAGCTGTTTTTT. It translates to CASSLDNPGGELFF.

The chain joins TRBV10-3 to TRBJ1-4; the D gene is possibly TRBD1 (6 bases). The CDR3 length is 15 residues. The germline gives CDR1 ENHRY, CDR2 SYGVKD. Trimming cost V 6 bases and J 2 bases, with 13 bases left between them. The CDR3 nucleotides are TGTGCCATCAGAACAGGGCGCGTGACTAATGAAAAACTGTTTTTT. Translating gives CAIRTGRVTNEKLFF.

CDR3: CASSPWDRGNTEAFF. DNA of the CDR3: TGCGCCAGCAGCCCCTGGGACAGAGGGAACACTGAAGCTTTCTTT. The gene calls are TRBV5-1 and TRBJ1-1; TRBD1 matches at 7 bases. The germline V gene encodes CDR1 SGHRS and CDR2 YFSETQ. There are 15 residues in the CDR3. V shed 4 bases, J shed 1 base, and the junction held 7 bases outside the gene matches.

Only a few counts were recorded for this clone. The J gene is TRBJ2-5, the V gene TRBV5-4; 8 nucleotides agree with TRBD2. V dropped 0 bases and J dropped 2; count of bases not matched to a gene: 12. The length of the CDR3 is 18 residues. Germline CDR1 and CDR2: SGHNT and YYREEE (reference sequence). The CDR3 loop is CASSLADLGLATQETQYF. CDR3 coding DNA: TGTGCCAGCAGCTTGGCCGACCTAGGACTAGCCACTCAAGAGACCCAGTACTTC.